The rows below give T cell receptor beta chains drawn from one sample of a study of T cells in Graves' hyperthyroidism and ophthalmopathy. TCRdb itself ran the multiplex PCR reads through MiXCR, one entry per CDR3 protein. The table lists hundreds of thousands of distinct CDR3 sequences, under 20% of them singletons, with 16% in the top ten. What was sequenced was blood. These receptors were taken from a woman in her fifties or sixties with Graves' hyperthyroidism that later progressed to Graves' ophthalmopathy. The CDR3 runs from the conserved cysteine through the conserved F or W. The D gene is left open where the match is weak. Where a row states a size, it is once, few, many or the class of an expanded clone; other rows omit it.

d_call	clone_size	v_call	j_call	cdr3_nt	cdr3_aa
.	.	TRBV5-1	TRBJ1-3	TGCGCCAGCAAACCCAGGGGCTCTGGAAACACCATATATTTT	CASKPRGSGNTIYF
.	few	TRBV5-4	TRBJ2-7	TGTGCCAGCAGCTTGGGCAGGGCGTCCTACGAGCAGTACTTC	CASSLGRASYEQYF
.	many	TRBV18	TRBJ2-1	TGTGCCAGCTCACTCACAAGAGGCCTCTCCTACAATGAGCAGTTCTTC	CASSLTRGLSYNEQFF
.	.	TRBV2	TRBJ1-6	TGTGCCAGCAGCACAACAGAGGGCCATAATTCACCCCTCCACTTT	CASSTTEGHNSPLHF
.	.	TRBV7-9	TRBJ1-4	TGTGCCAGCAGCTCCCAAGGGGGGGGAAATGAAAAACTGTTTTTT	CASSSQGGGNEKLFF
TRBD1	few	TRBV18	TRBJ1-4	TGTGCCAGCTCACCAGCACCAGGGGGTGAAAAACTGTTTTTT	CASSPAPGGEKLFF
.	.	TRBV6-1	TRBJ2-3	TGTGCCAGCAGGCTCGATGCGCTCACAGATACGCAGTATTTT	CASRLDALTDTQYF
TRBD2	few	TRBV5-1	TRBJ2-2	TGCGCCAGCAGCTTTGGCGGGGGTCGTGGCACCGGGGAGCTGTTTTTT	CASSFGGGRGTGELFF
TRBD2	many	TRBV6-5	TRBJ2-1	TGTGCCAGCAGTTACCAGTTTAGCGGGGGGCCTAGCTCCTACAATGAGCAGTTCTTC	CASSYQFSGGPSSYNEQFF
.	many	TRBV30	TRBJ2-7	TGTGCCTGGAATCCAGGGAGGTACGAGCAGTACTTC	CAWNPGRYEQYF
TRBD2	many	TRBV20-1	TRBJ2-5	TGCAGTGCTAGAGATCTCCGCACTAGCGGGGGGGCCTCTAAAGAGACCCAGTACTTC	CSARDLRTSGGASKETQYF
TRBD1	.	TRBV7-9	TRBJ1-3	TGTGCCAGCAGCACTACAGGGGGCTCTTCTTTCCCCATATATTTT	CASSTTGGSSFPIYF
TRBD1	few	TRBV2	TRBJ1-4	TGTGCCAGCAAGTCTGGGACAGCGGGTGAAAAACTGTTTTTT	CASKSGTAGEKLFF
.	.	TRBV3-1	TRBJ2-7	TGTGCCAGCAGCCAAGATCAGCTGGCGTTCTACGAGCAGTACTTC	CASSQDQLAFYEQYF
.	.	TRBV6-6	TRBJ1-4	TGTGCCAGCAGTTACGGACGGATGAATGAAAAACTGTTTTTT	CASSYGRMNEKLFF
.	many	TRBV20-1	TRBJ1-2	TGCAGTGCTAGAGTTAGGGACACCAGGTCCACTGGCTACACCTTC	CSARVRDTRSTGYTF
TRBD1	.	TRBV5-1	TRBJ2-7	TGCGCCAGCAGCTGGAGCGGACAGGGTACGGACGAGCAGTACTTC	CASSWSGQGTDEQYF
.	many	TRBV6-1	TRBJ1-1	TGTGCCAGCAGGACGGTGGGGGAGTATAACACTGAAGCTTTCTTT	CASRTVGEYNTEAFF
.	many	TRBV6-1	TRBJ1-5	TGTGCCAGCAGTGAACTCGGCGGCGGGAATCAGCCCCAGCATTTT	CASSELGGGNQPQHF
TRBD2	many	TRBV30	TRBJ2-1	TGTGCCTGGAGTGTACCCCAGATAGCGGGGGGGATCAATGAGCAGTTCTTC	CAWSVPQIAGGINEQFF
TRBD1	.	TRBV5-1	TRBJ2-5	TGCGCCAGCAGCTTGACGGGACAGGGGGAGACCCAGTACTTC	CASSLTGQGETQYF
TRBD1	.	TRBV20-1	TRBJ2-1	TGCAGTGCTTGGGGGCGGACAGGGAGAAATGAGCAGTTCTTC	CSAWGRTGRNEQFF
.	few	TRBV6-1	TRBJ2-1	TGTGCCAGCAGTGAAGGAGTGAGCTCCTACAATGAGCAGTTCTTC	CASSEGVSSYNEQFF
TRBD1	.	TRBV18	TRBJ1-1	TGTGCCAGCTCACCGGGACAGGATCCCGCGGCTTTCTTT	CASSPGQDPAAFF
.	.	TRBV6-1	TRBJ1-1	TGTGCCAGCAGTGATCCGGGTAGGACCACTGAAGCTTTCTTT	CASSDPGRTTEAFF
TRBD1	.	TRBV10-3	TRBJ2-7	TGTGCCCTCCCTAGACAGGGCTACGAGCAGTACTTC	CALPRQGYEQYF
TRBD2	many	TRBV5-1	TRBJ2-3	TGCGCCAGCAGCTTGGGGACTAGTTCAGATACGCAGTATTTT	CASSLGTSSDTQYF